A single sample is the source of the 10 T cell receptor beta chains below, sequenced in a study of shared T cell receptors in the human thymus. TCRdb keeps only in-frame clones here, not all; method: immunoSEQ multiplex PCR. In the table there are more than 550,000 clones, around 87% of which are singletons. The data also belong to a second study, concerning human thymus T cells.

The sample was thymocytes. These receptors were collected from a boy less than two years old with a congenital heart defect.

This clone was recorded only once. The chain carries TRBV5-1 and TRBJ1-1; TRBD1 matches 9 bases. The J segment lost 2 bases and the V segment lost 4 bases, leaving 18 bases of the junction unmatched. There are 19 residues in the CDR3. The germline CDR1 and CDR2 sequences are SGHRS and YFSETQ. This chain's CDR3 is CASSHHAAGTGWGNTEAFF. Here the CDR3 DNA reads TGCGCCAGCAGCCACCACGCTGCAGGGACAGGGTGGGGAAACACTGAAGCTTTCTTT.

The rearrangement uses TRBV30 and TRBJ1-2; no definite D call. The CDR3 spans 14 residues. CDR1 is GTSNPN and CDR2 is SVGIG in the germline V gene (reference sequence). Trimming took off 5 bases at V and 3 bases at J, with 16 bases between the two ends. The CDR3 DNA is TGTGCCTGGGAGGAGGGAAGTGAGGACTATGGCTACACCTTC. Encoded protein: CAWEEGSEDYGYTF.

The chain joins TRBV28 to TRBJ1-5; TRBD1 matches at 8 bases. The V gene end was trimmed by 1 base and the J gene end by 2 bases; junction bases not matched to a gene: 4. Germline V gene lookup returns CDR1 MDHEN and CDR2 SYDVKM. This CDR3 is built from 16 residues. CDR3 sequence (DNA): TGTGCCAGCAGTTTATCCGACAGGGGCGGCAATCAGCCCCAGCATTTT. It specifies CASSLSDRGGNQPQHF.

This sequence joins TRBV28 and TRBJ1-2; D is undetermined. Trimming shortened V by 3 bases and J by 5 bases, and 10 bases separated the two germline ends. The CDR3 sequence is 13 residues long. Germline-derived CDR1 and CDR2 are MDHEN and SYDVKM. The CDR3 DNA sequence: TGTGCCAGCAGTTTTTGGCGGACTTATGGCTACACCTTC. Amino acid sequence: CASSFWRTYGYTF.

The chain couples TRBV7-2 to TRBJ1-1; D not certain. The CDR3 is 14 residues long. Trimming removed 5 bases from V and 2 bases from J, with 12 bases in between. The germline gives CDR1 SGHTA, CDR2 FQGNSA. The CDR3 protein is CASSRAGFNTEAFF. The DNA for the CDR3 is TGTGCCAGCAGCCGCGCGGGCTTCAACACTGAAGCTTTCTTT.

V and J are TRBV4-3 and TRBJ2-7; a possible D gene is TRBD1 (6 bases). Germline-derived CDR1 and CDR2 are LGHNA and YSLEER. V was trimmed by 4 bases and J by 2 bases, leaving 12 bases between them. CDR3 length equals 14 residues. CDR3 in DNA: TGCGCCAGCAGCCCCGGACAGAAAGCCTACGAGCAGTACTTC. This sequence encodes CASSPGQKAYEQYF.

The genes are TRBV7-9 and TRBJ1-1; TRBD1 aligns across 9 bases. In germline, CDR1 is SEHNR, CDR2 FQNEAQ (reference sequence). The CDR3 runs 14 residues. With 8 bases clipped from V and 1 base from J, the junction kept 5 bases outside the gene matches. CDR3 DNA sequence: TGTGCCAGCGGGAGACAGGGGGGGAACACTGAAGCTTTCTTT. It codes for CASGRQGGNTEAFF.

The rearrangement links TRBV4-3 to TRBJ2-7; 8 nucleotides match TRBD1. CDR3 length: 17 residues. CDR1 is LGHNA, CDR2 YSLEER, per germline. J lost 2 bases, V lost 1 base, and 10 bases had no gene match. The CDR3 here is CASSQAMCDRGTYEQYF. In DNA form, the CDR3 reads TGCGCCAGCAGCCAAGCCATGTGTGACAGGGGCACCTACGAGCAGTACTTC.

This chain connects TRBV15 to TRBJ2-3; no definite D call. CDR1 LNHNV and CDR2 YYDKDF come from the germline V gene (reference sequence). V was pared by 6 bases and J by 2 bases, with 6 bases between. The CDR3 sequence is 12 residues long. CDR3 sequence reads: CATSQYTDTQYF. CDR3 bases: TGTGCCACCAGTCAGTACACAGATACGCAGTATTTT.

The genes are TRBV27 and TRBJ2-2; 10 bases match TRBD2. Per the germline V gene, CDR1 is MNHEY and CDR2 is SMNVEV (reference sequence). V trimming: 7 bases; J trimming: 4 bases; junction bases outside the gene matches: 15. The CDR3 consists of 18 residues. The CDR3 coding sequence is TGTGCCAGCAACCTCGGTGGTAGCGGGAGGCCGGGCACCGGGGAGCTGTTTTTT. Translated: CASNLGGSGRPGTGELFF.